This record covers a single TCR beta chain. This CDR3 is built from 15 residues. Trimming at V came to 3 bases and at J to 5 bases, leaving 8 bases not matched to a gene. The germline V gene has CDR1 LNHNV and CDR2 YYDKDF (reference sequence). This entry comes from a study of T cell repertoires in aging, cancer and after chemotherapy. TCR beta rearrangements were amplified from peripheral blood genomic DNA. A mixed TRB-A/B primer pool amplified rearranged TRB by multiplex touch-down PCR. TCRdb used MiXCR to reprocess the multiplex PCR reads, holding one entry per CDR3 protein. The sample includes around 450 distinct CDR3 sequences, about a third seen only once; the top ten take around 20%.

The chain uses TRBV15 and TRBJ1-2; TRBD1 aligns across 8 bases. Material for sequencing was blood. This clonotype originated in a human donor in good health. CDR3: CATSSGTGGGYGYTF. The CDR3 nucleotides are TGTGCCACCAGCAGCGGTACAGGGGGGGGGTATGGCTACACCTTC.